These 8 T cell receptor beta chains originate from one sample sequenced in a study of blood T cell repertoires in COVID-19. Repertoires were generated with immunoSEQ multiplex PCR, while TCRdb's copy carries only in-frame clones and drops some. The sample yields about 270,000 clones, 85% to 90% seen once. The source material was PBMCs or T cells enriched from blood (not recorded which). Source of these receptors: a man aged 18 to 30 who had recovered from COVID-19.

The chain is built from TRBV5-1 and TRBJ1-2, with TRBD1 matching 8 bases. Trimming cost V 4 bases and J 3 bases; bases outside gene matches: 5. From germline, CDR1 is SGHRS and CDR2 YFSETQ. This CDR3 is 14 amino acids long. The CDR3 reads CASSPGQGYYGYTF. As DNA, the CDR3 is TGCGCCAGCAGCCCCGGACAGGGTTACTATGGCTACACCTTC.

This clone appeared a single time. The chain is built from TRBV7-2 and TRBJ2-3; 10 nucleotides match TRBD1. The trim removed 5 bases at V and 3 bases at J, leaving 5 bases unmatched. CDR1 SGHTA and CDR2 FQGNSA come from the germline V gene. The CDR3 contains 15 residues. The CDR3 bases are TGTGCCAGCAGCAGACAGGGGGCGCGAACAGATACGCAGTATTTT. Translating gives CASSRQGARTDTQYF.

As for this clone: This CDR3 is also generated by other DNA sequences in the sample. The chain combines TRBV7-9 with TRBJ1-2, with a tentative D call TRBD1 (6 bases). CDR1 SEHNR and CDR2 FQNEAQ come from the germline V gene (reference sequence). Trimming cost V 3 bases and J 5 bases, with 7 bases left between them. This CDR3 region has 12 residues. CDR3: CASSLDSYGYTF. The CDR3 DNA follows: TGTGCCAGCAGCTTGGACAGTTATGGCTACACCTTC.

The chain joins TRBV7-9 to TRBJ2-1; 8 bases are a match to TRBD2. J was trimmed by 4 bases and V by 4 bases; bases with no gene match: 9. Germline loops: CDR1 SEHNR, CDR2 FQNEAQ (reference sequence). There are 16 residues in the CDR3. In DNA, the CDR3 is TGTGCCAGCAGCTCCCCTAGGCTAGCGGGTTACAATGAGCAGTTCTTC. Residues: CASSSPRLAGYNEQFF.

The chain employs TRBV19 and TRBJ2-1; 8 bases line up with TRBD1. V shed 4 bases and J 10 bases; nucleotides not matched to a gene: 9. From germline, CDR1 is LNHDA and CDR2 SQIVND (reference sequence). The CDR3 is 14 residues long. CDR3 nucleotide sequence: TGTGCCAGTAGTAGTCGACAGGGGCCATGGGAGCAGTTCTTC. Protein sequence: CASSSRQGPWEQFF.

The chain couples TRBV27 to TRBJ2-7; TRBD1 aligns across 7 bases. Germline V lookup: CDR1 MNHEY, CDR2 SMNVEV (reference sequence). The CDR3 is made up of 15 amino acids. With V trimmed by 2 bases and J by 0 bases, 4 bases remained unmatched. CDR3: CASSLTGVLSYEQYF. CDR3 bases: TGTGCCAGCAGTTTAACAGGGGTCCTCTCCTACGAGCAGTACTTC.

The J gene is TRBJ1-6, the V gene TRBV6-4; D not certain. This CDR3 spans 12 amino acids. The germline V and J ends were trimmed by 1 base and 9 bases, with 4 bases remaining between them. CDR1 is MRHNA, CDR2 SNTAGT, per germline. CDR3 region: CASSDYGSPLHF. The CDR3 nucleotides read TGTGCCAGCAGTGACTACGGTTCACCCCTCCACTTT.

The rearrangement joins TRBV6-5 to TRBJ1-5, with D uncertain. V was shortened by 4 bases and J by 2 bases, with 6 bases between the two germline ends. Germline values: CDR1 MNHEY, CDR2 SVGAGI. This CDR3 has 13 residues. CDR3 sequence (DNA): TGTGCCAGCAGTTCCCTTGGCAATCAGCCCCAGCATTTT. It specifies CASSSLGNQPQHF.